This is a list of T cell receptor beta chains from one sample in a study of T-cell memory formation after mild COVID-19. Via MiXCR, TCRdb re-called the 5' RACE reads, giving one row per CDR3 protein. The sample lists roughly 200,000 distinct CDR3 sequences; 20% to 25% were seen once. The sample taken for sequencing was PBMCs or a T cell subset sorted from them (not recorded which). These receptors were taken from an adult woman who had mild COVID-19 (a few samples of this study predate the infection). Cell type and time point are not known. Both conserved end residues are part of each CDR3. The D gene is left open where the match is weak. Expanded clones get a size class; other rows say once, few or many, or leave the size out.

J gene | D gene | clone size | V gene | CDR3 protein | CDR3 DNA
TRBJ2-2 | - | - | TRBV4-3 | CASSQGTSWDRELFF | TGCGCCAGCAGCCAAGGGACTTCGTGGGACAGGGAGCTGTTTTTT
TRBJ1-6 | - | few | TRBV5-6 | CASSPTPGTASSYNSPLHF | TGTGCCAGCAGCCCTACCCCCGGGACGGCGAGCTCCTATAATTCACCCCTCCACTTT
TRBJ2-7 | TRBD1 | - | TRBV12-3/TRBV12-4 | CASSLSDRAYEQYF | TGTGCCAGCAGTTTATCGGACAGGGCTTACGAGCAGTACTTC
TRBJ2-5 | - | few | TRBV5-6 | CASRGAPETQYF | TGTGCCAGCCGAGGAGCCCCAGAGACCCAGTACTTC
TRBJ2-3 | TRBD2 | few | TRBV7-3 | CASSPYSGGRADTQYF | TGTGCCAGCAGCCCCTATAGCGGGGGGCGGGCTGATACGCAGTATTTT
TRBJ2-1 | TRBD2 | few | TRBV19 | CASSSSGGPSEQFF | TGTGCCAGTAGCTCTAGCGGGGGGCCAAGTGAGCAGTTCTTC
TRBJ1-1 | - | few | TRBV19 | CASKRGTNTEAFF | TGTGCCAGTAAACGGGGGACGAACACTGAAGCTTTCTTT
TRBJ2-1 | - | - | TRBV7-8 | CASSRDRTGYNEQFF | TGTGCCAGCAGCCGCGACCGAACGGGATACAATGAGCAGTTCTTC
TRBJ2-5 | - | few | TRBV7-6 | CASSLALDWETQYF | TGTGCCAGCAGCTTGGCGCTAGATTGGGAGACCCAGTACTTC
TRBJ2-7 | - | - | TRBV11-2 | CASSAIALGYTAYEQYF | TGTGCCAGCAGCGCTATCGCCCTGGGGTACACCGCCTACGAGCAGTACTTC
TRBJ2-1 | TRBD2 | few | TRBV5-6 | CASSSLAGNSYNEQFF | TGTGCCAGCAGCTCCCTAGCGGGGAACTCCTACAATGAGCAGTTCTTC
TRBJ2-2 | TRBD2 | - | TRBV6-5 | CASSYSPEVAGDTGELFF | TGTGCCAGCAGTTACTCCCCTGAGGTAGCGGGAGACACCGGGGAGCTGTTTTTT
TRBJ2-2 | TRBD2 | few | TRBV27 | CASSLGGTSGRLGTGELFF | TGTGCCAGCAGTTTAGGGGGGACTAGCGGGAGGTTGGGCACCGGGGAGCTGTTTTTT
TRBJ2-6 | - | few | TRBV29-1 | CSVDDSASSGANVLTF | TGCAGCGTTGACGACAGTGCAAGCTCTGGGGCCAACGTCCTGACTTTC
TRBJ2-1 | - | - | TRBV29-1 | CSVRGGSSYNEQFF | TGCAGCGTTCGAGGGGGTAGCTCCTACAATGAGCAGTTCTTC
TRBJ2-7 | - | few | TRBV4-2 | CASSQNYEQYF | TGTGCCAGCAGCCAAAACTACGAGCAGTACTTC
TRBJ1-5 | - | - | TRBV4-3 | CASSQDWVMRNQPQHF | TGCGCCAGCAGCCAAGATTGGGTAATGCGCAATCAGCCCCAGCATTTT
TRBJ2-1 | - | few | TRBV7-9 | CASSSYSFEQFF | TGTGCCAGCAGCTCCTACTCCTTTGAGCAGTTCTTC
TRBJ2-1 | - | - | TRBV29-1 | CSVGPGNEQFF | TGCAGCGTAGGACCCGGCAATGAGCAGTTCTTC
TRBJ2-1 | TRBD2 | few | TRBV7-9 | CASRRESNEQFF | TGTGCCAGCAGGCGGGAGAGTAATGAGCAGTTCTTC
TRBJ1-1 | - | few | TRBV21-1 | CASSKRDRDSNTEAFF | TGTGCCAGCAGCAAAAGGGATCGGGACAGTAACACTGAAGCTTTCTTT
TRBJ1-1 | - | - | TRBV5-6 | CASSLGRGYTEAFF | TGTGCCAGCAGCTTGGGCAGGGGTTACACTGAAGCTTTCTTT
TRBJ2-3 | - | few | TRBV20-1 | CSALEGDTDTQYF | TGCAGTGCCCTGGAGGGGGACACAGATACGCAGTATTTT
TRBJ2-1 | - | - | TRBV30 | CAWSALGAGIYNEQFF | TGTGCCTGGAGCGCCCTAGGGGCGGGCATATACAATGAGCAGTTCTTC
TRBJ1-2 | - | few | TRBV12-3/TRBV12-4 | CASSSPDRKEDYGYTF | TGTGCCAGCAGTTCTCCAGACCGGAAGGAGGACTATGGCTACACCTTC
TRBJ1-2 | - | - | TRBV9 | CASSPAGYVGGGGYTF | TGTGCCAGCAGCCCCGCCGGATACGTCGGGGGCGGCGGCTACACCTTC
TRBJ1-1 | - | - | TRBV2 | CASSAVNTEAFF | TGTGCCAGCAGTGCAGTGAACACTGAAGCTTTCTTT
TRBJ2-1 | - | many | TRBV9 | CASSVGTEYNEQFF | TGTGCCAGCAGCGTAGGGACAGAGTACAATGAGCAGTTCTTC
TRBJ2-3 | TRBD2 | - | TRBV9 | CASSFSGRGTDTQYF | TGTGCCAGCAGCTTTAGCGGGAGGGGAACAGATACGCAGTATTTT
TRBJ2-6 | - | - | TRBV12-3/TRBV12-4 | CDSSLASRANVLTF | TGTGACAGCAGTCTCGCCAGTAGGGCCAACGTCCTGACTTTC
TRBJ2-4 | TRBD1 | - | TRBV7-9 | CASSPSDRGGENIQYF | TGTGCCAGCAGCCCCTCTGACAGGGGTGGCGAAAACATTCAGTACTTC
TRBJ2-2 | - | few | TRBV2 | CASSELGTTNTGELFF | TGTGCCAGCAGTGAATTGGGGACGACGAACACCGGGGAGCTGTTTTTT
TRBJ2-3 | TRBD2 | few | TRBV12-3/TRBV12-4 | CASSLVVLAGTTDTQYF | TGTGCCAGCAGTTTAGTTGTACTAGCGGGAACCACAGATACGCAGTATTTT
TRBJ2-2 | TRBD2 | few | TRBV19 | CASSTVLLAGVTGELFF | TGTGCCAGTAGTACTGTGTTACTAGCGGGAGTTACCGGGGAGCTGTTTTTT
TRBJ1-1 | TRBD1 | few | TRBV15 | CATSRDRGSGTEAFF | TGTGCCACCAGCAGGGACAGGGGTAGCGGCACTGAAGCTTTCTTT
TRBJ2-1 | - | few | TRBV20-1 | CSASPLTGGVYNEQFF | TGCAGTGCTTCCCCTCTGACTGGAGGGGTCTACAATGAGCAGTTCTTC
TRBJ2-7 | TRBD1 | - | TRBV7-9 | CASSQTTGQGVYEQYF | TGTGCCAGCAGCCAGACTACGGGACAGGGGGTCTACGAGCAGTACTTC
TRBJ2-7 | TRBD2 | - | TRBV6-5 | CASSHTGGGYEQYF | TGTGCCAGCAGCCACACGGGGGGGGGATACGAGCAGTACTTC
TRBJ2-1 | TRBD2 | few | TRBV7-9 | CASSLAGAGAYNEQFF | TGTGCCAGCAGCTTAGCCGGGGCGGGGGCCTACAATGAGCAGTTCTTC
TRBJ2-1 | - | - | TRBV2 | CASSEVLFSSYNEQFF | TGTGCCAGCAGTGAAGTTCTATTTAGCTCCTACAATGAGCAGTTCTTC
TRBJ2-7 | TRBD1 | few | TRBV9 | CASSVAGTGYEQYF | TGTGCCAGCAGCGTGGCCGGGACAGGCTACGAGCAGTACTTC
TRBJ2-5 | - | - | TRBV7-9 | CASSSSDYQETQYF | TGTGCCAGCAGCTCCTCGGACTACCAAGAGACCCAGTACTTC
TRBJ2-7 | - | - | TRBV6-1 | CASTQIRDDYEQYF | TGTGCCAGCACCCAAATAAGGGATGACTACGAGCAGTACTTC